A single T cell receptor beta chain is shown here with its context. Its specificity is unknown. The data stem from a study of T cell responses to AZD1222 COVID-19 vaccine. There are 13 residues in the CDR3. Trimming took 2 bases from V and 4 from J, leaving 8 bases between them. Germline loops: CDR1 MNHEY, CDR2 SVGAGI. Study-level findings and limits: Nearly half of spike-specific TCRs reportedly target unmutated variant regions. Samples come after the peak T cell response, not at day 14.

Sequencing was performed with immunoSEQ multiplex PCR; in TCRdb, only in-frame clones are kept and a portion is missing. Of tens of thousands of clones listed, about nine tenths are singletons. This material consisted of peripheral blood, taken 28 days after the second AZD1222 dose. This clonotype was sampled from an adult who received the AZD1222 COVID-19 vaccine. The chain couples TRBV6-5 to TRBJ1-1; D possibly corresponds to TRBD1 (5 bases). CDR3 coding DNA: TGTGCCAGCAGTTACAGGACACTCACTGAAGCTTTCTTT. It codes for CASSYRTLTEAFF.